These 4 T cell receptor beta chains originate from one sample sequenced in a study. From the 5' RACE reads, TCRdb called clonotypes with MiXCR, one entry per CDR3 protein. This sample has roughly 40,000 distinct CDR3 sequences; approximately 20% occur once, and the top ten carry 2.5% to 3%. The sample was naive CD4+ T cells sorted from a lymph node. Stated subset: naive CD4+ T cells, CD4+CD45RA+CD25-. The origin of the receptors is a female donor with breast cancer.

In its sample, this clonotype was seen many times. The rearrangement uses TRBV4-3 and TRBJ2-1; D gene ambiguous. Germline assignment: CDR1 LGHNA and CDR2 YSLEER. The CDR3 spans 14 residues. V dropped 1 base and J dropped 8 bases, with 12 bases sitting between them. CDR3 protein: CASSQAVHMDEQFF. In DNA form, the CDR3 reads TGCGCCAGCAGCCAAGCGGTTCACATGGATGAGCAGTTCTTC.

This clonotype was seen more than once but under ten times. The V and J genes are TRBV7-2 and TRBJ2-3, with 7 positions matching TRBD2. The CDR3 runs 14 residues. CDR1 and CDR2 from the germline V gene are SGHTA and FQGNSA. The trim removed 5 bases at V and 2 bases at J, leaving 4 bases unmatched. The CDR3 is CASSPAGPTDTQYF. CDR3 DNA: TGTGCCAGCAGCCCAGCGGGACCCACAGATACGCAGTATTTT. The variable domain in full, completed from reference TRBV7-2 and TRBJ2-3, reads GAGVSQSPSNKVTEKGKDVELRCDPISGHTALYWYRQSLGQGLEFLIYFQGNSAPDKSGLPSDRFSAERTGGSVSTLTIQRTQQEDSAVYLCASSPAGPTDTQYFGPGTRLTVL.

This sequence joins TRBV7-6 and TRBJ2-5; perhaps D is TRBD1 or TRBD2 (5 bases each). Germline loops: CDR1 SGHVS, CDR2 FNYEAQ. The CDR3 has 16 residues. Trimming stripped 0 bases from V and 2 bases from J, with 13 bases between. The CDR3 region has the DNA TGTGCCAGCAGCTTAGCCGGGGCAGGGCAACAAGAGACCCAGTACTTC. Protein: CASSLAGAGQQETQYF.

In its sample, this clonotype was seen many times. The chain employs TRBV6-6 and TRBJ1-5; TRBD1 might be the D (5 bases). This CDR3 contains 14 residues. Germline V lookup: CDR1 MNHNY, CDR2 SVGAGI (reference sequence). The germline V and J ends were trimmed by 6 bases and 9 bases, with 18 bases remaining between them. CDR3 sequence: CASRSTGVQSPQHF. In DNA, the CDR3 is TGTGCCAGCAGGTCCACAGGAGTCCAATCGCCCCAGCATTTT.